The rows below give T cell receptor beta chains drawn from one sample of a study of blood T cell repertoires in COVID-19. Sequencing was performed with immunoSEQ multiplex PCR; in TCRdb, only in-frame clones are kept and a portion is missing. The table includes 87,000 or so clones, 75% to 90% detected once. The specimen sequenced was peripheral blood. The receptors come from a woman older than 75 with active or convalescent COVID-19. CDR3s include the opening cysteine and the closing phenylalanine or tryptophan. A D gene is named only where the DNA matches it firmly. Part of the rows lack a size; the others show once, few, many or a class for expanded clones.

v_gene: TRBV4-3
j_gene: TRBJ1-1
d_gene: NA
abundance: NA
CDR3nt: TGCGCCAGCAGCCAGGCCCCCCAGGGGCCTACTGAAGCTTTCTTT
CDR3aa: CASSQAPQGPTEAFF

v_gene: TRBV4-2
j_gene: TRBJ2-2
d_gene: NA
abundance: NA
CDR3nt: TGTGCCAGCAGCCTAAACACCGGGGAGCTGTTTTTT
CDR3aa: CASSLNTGELFF

v_gene: TRBV27
j_gene: TRBJ2-3
d_gene: TRBD2
abundance: NA
CDR3nt: TGTGCCAGCAGTTATCGTTCCGGGACTAGCGCCAAAGGCACAGATACGCAGTATTTT
CDR3aa: CASSYRSGTSAKGTDTQYF

v_gene: TRBV28
j_gene: TRBJ1-5
d_gene: NA
abundance: NA
CDR3nt: TGTGCCAGCAAGGGGAATAGCAATCAGCCCCAGCATTTT
CDR3aa: CASKGNSNQPQHF

v_gene: TRBV7-9
j_gene: TRBJ2-6
d_gene: NA
abundance: NA
CDR3nt: TGTGCCGGGGGGGCCTCTGGGGCCAACGTCCTGACTTTC
CDR3aa: CAGGASGANVLTF

v_gene: TRBV19
j_gene: TRBJ1-6
d_gene: TRBD1
abundance: NA
CDR3nt: TGTGCCAGTAGTACCTACAGGGGAAGTGGGTCACCCCTCCACTTT
CDR3aa: CASSTYRGSGSPLHF

v_gene: TRBV19
j_gene: TRBJ2-7
d_gene: TRBD2
abundance: few
CDR3nt: TGTGCCAGTAGTAAGGGACTAGCGGGTGACTCCTACGAGCAGTACTTC
CDR3aa: CASSKGLAGDSYEQYF

v_gene: TRBV19
j_gene: TRBJ2-5
d_gene: TRBD1
abundance: NA
CDR3nt: TGTGCCAGTAGTGCCCGGACAGGGGAGACCCAGTACTTC
CDR3aa: CASSARTGETQYF

v_gene: TRBV2
j_gene: TRBJ2-2
d_gene: NA
abundance: NA
CDR3nt: TGTGCCAGCATGACTGTCGGGGAGCTGTTTTTT
CDR3aa: CASMTVGELFF

v_gene: TRBV28
j_gene: TRBJ2-7
d_gene: TRBD2
abundance: NA
CDR3nt: TGTGCCAGCAGTTCGCAACTCGGGGAGGGCTACGAGCAGTACTTC
CDR3aa: CASSSQLGEGYEQYF

v_gene: TRBV6-5
j_gene: TRBJ1-3
d_gene: NA
abundance: NA
CDR3nt: TGTGCCAGCAGATGGGAGAGTAGGACTGGAAACACCATATATTTT
CDR3aa: CASRWESRTGNTIYF

v_gene: TRBV7-9
j_gene: TRBJ1-4
d_gene: NA
abundance: NA
CDR3nt: TGTGCCAGCAGCTTAGATTCGGCAGGGCAGGATGAAAAACTGTTTTTT
CDR3aa: CASSLDSAGQDEKLFF

v_gene: TRBV11-1
j_gene: TRBJ2-1
d_gene: NA
abundance: NA
CDR3nt: TGTGCCAGCAGCTTAGTGGACAGCTACAATGAGCAGTTCTTC
CDR3aa: CASSLVDSYNEQFF

v_gene: TRBV4-1
j_gene: TRBJ2-2
d_gene: NA
abundance: few
CDR3nt: TGCGCCAGCAGCCAATTAGCCCAGAACACCGGGGAGCTGTTTTTT
CDR3aa: CASSQLAQNTGELFF

v_gene: TRBV9
j_gene: TRBJ1-5
d_gene: TRBD1
abundance: NA
CDR3nt: TGTGCCAGCAGCTTAACAGGGGATAATCAGCCCCAGCATTTT
CDR3aa: CASSLTGDNQPQHF

v_gene: TRBV11-2
j_gene: TRBJ1-1
d_gene: NA
abundance: NA
CDR3nt: TGTGCCAGCAGCTTGGGGCAGTACACTGAAGCTTTCTTT
CDR3aa: CASSLGQYTEAFF

v_gene: TRBV2
j_gene: TRBJ2-2
d_gene: NA
abundance: NA
CDR3nt: TGTGCCAGCAGCCTGAGGTCGAACACCGGGGAGCTGTTTTTT
CDR3aa: CASSLRSNTGELFF

v_gene: TRBV29-1
j_gene: TRBJ2-5
d_gene: NA
abundance: NA
CDR3nt: TGCAGCGTTGCAAGGGGTTCCGAAGAGACCCAGTACTTC
CDR3aa: CSVARGSEETQYF

v_gene: TRBV5-8
j_gene: TRBJ1-2
d_gene: NA
abundance: NA
CDR3nt: TGTGCCAGCAGCCCAAATAACTATGGCTACACCTTC
CDR3aa: CASSPNNYGYTF

v_gene: TRBV5-5
j_gene: TRBJ1-5
d_gene: TRBD1
abundance: NA
CDR3nt: TGTGCCAGCAGCTTTGCTCCGGGACAGGGCAATCAGCCCCAGCATTTT
CDR3aa: CASSFAPGQGNQPQHF

v_gene: TRBV21-1
j_gene: TRBJ1-3
d_gene: NA
abundance: NA
CDR3nt: TGTGCCAGCAGACTATCAAACACCATATATTTT
CDR3aa: CASRLSNTIYF

v_gene: TRBV18
j_gene: TRBJ2-7
d_gene: TRBD2
abundance: NA
CDR3nt: TGTGCCAGCTCCCCAAGCCTCCATAGCGGGAGCCCCTACGAGCAGTACTTC
CDR3aa: CASSPSLHSGSPYEQYF

v_gene: TRBV6-5
j_gene: TRBJ1-3
d_gene: TRBD1
abundance: NA
CDR3nt: TGTGCCAGCAGAGGGACAGGGGGCGGGAACACCATATATTTT
CDR3aa: CASRGTGGGNTIYF

v_gene: TRBV7-2
j_gene: TRBJ2-1
d_gene: TRBD2
abundance: NA
CDR3nt: TGTGCCAGCAGCTTACTAGCGGGAAGCTCCTACAATGAGCAGTTCTTC
CDR3aa: CASSLLAGSSYNEQFF

v_gene: TRBV28
j_gene: TRBJ2-1
d_gene: NA
abundance: NA
CDR3nt: TGTGCCAGCAGTTTAATAACAGGGTACTACAATGAGCAGTTCTTC
CDR3aa: CASSLITGYYNEQFF

v_gene: TRBV11-2
j_gene: TRBJ1-3
d_gene: NA
abundance: NA
CDR3nt: TGTGCCAGCAGCTTAGAGGGGAGGCAGATCTCTGGAAACACCATATATTTT
CDR3aa: CASSLEGRQISGNTIYF

v_gene: TRBV10-3
j_gene: TRBJ2-7
d_gene: TRBD1
abundance: NA
CDR3nt: TGTGCCATCAGTGGAGGCGGACAGGGAGATGACGAGCAGTACTTC
CDR3aa: CAISGGGQGDDEQYF

v_gene: TRBV19
j_gene: TRBJ1-4
d_gene: NA
abundance: few
CDR3nt: TGTGCCAGTAGCTCTCAGAGGCACTCTAATGAAAAACTGTTTTTT
CDR3aa: CASSSQRHSNEKLFF

v_gene: TRBV30
j_gene: TRBJ1-5
d_gene: NA
abundance: once
CDR3nt: TGTGCCTGGAGTGCGGGGGGAGGGGGTCAGCCCCAGCATTTT
CDR3aa: CAWSAGGGGQPQHF

v_gene: TRBV7-9
j_gene: TRBJ2-3
d_gene: NA
abundance: NA
CDR3nt: TGTGCCAGCAGACAGAGCACAGATACGCAGTATTTT
CDR3aa: CASRQSTDTQYF

v_gene: TRBV28
j_gene: TRBJ1-2
d_gene: TRBD1
abundance: NA
CDR3nt: TGTGCCAGCAGCTCTACGGGACAGTTGGGCTATGGCTACACCTTC
CDR3aa: CASSSTGQLGYGYTF

v_gene: TRBV3-1/TRBV3-2
j_gene: TRBJ1-1
d_gene: NA
abundance: NA
CDR3nt: TGTGCCAGCAGCCAAATGCGGGGTCTGAACACTGAAGCTTTCTTT
CDR3aa: CASSQMRGLNTEAFF

v_gene: TRBV7-8
j_gene: TRBJ2-1
d_gene: NA
abundance: NA
CDR3nt: TGTGCCAGCAGCTTCTCATCTGGGAGAGGAGAGCAGTTCTTC
CDR3aa: CASSFSSGRGEQFF

v_gene: TRBV6-2/TRBV6-3
j_gene: TRBJ2-1
d_gene: TRBD2
abundance: few
CDR3nt: TGTGCCAGCAGTTACTCAGCTAGCGGGGGATACAATGAGCAGTTCTTC
CDR3aa: CASSYSASGGYNEQFF

v_gene: TRBV28
j_gene: TRBJ2-1
d_gene: TRBD2
abundance: NA
CDR3nt: TGTGCCAGCACGGGTGGGACTAGCGGGAGGGTCGAGCAGTTCTTC
CDR3aa: CASTGGTSGRVEQFF

v_gene: TRBV7-2
j_gene: TRBJ1-2
d_gene: NA
abundance: NA
CDR3nt: TGTGCCAGCAGCCAAGTCCAGGAAAACTATGGCTACACCTTC
CDR3aa: CASSQVQENYGYTF

v_gene: TRBV24-1
j_gene: TRBJ2-7
d_gene: NA
abundance: NA
CDR3nt: TGTGCCACCAGTGATCGACGGGAAAGCTTCTACGAGCAGTACTTC
CDR3aa: CATSDRRESFYEQYF

v_gene: TRBV7-2
j_gene: TRBJ2-1
d_gene: TRBD1
abundance: once
CDR3nt: TGTGCCAGCAGCTTGCGCCATGGGGACAGCCTCTACAATGAGCAGTTCTTC
CDR3aa: CASSLRHGDSLYNEQFF

v_gene: TRBV5-5
j_gene: TRBJ2-3
d_gene: TRBD1
abundance: NA
CDR3nt: TGTGCCAGCAGCTTTAATCCTCAGGGGGCCCCAGATACGCAGTATTTT
CDR3aa: CASSFNPQGAPDTQYF

v_gene: TRBV7-2
j_gene: TRBJ2-3
d_gene: NA
abundance: NA
CDR3nt: TGTGCCAGCGGACATTTTACTAGCACAGATACGCAGTATTTT
CDR3aa: CASGHFTSTDTQYF

v_gene: TRBV28
j_gene: TRBJ2-6
d_gene: TRBD1
abundance: NA
CDR3nt: TGTGCCAGCAGTTCCGGGGCGACAGGGGCTGGGGCCAACGTCCTGACTTTC
CDR3aa: CASSSGATGAGANVLTF

v_gene: TRBV2
j_gene: TRBJ2-1
d_gene: NA
abundance: NA
CDR3nt: TGTGCCAGCAGCCTATTTAGCGGAGGCCTCTACAATGAGCAGTTCTTC
CDR3aa: CASSLFSGGLYNEQFF

v_gene: TRBV7-8
j_gene: TRBJ2-2
d_gene: TRBD1
abundance: NA
CDR3nt: TGTGCCAGCAGCTCCTCCGGGACAGGGATCGGGGAGCTGTTTTTT
CDR3aa: CASSSSGTGIGELFF

v_gene: TRBV5-6
j_gene: TRBJ2-3
d_gene: TRBD2
abundance: NA
CDR3nt: TGTGCCAGCAGCTTGGTGGTGGGGGGGATGGATACGCAGTATTTT
CDR3aa: CASSLVVGGMDTQYF

v_gene: TRBV9
j_gene: TRBJ1-2
d_gene: TRBD1
abundance: NA
CDR3nt: TGTGCCAGCAGCACAGACAGGGGGCACGGCTACACCTTC
CDR3aa: CASSTDRGHGYTF

v_gene: TRBV5-1
j_gene: TRBJ2-5
d_gene: TRBD1
abundance: NA
CDR3nt: TGCGCCAGCAGCGCGGGACAGGGTAGAGAGACCCAGTACTTC
CDR3aa: CASSAGQGRETQYF

v_gene: TRBV27
j_gene: TRBJ2-7
d_gene: TRBD2
abundance: NA
CDR3nt: TGTGCCAGCGAAGGAGCGGGAGGGTCCTTTAGGGTGCAGTACTTC
CDR3aa: CASEGAGGSFRVQYF

v_gene: TRBV5-1
j_gene: TRBJ2-1
d_gene: NA
abundance: NA
CDR3nt: TGCGCCAGCAGCCCAGATCCACAATACAATGAGCAGTTCTTC
CDR3aa: CASSPDPQYNEQFF

v_gene: TRBV19
j_gene: TRBJ1-4
d_gene: NA
abundance: NA
CDR3nt: TGTGCCAGTAGTATCGGACAGACTATTAATGAAAAACTGTTTTTT
CDR3aa: CASSIGQTINEKLFF

v_gene: TRBV9
j_gene: TRBJ1-3
d_gene: NA
abundance: few
CDR3nt: TGTGCCAGCAGTTCAGCCGGGACAACGGGAAACACCATATATTTT
CDR3aa: CASSSAGTTGNTIYF

v_gene: TRBV14
j_gene: TRBJ1-3
d_gene: NA
abundance: NA
CDR3nt: TGTGCCAGCACCTCGACAGTCTCTGGAAACACCATATATTTT
CDR3aa: CASTSTVSGNTIYF

v_gene: TRBV4-2
j_gene: TRBJ2-7
d_gene: TRBD1
abundance: many
CDR3nt: TGTGCCAGCAGCCAATCTTTAGGGGGCTACGACGAGCAGTACTTC
CDR3aa: CASSQSLGGYDEQYF

v_gene: TRBV21-1
j_gene: TRBJ2-4
d_gene: NA
abundance: NA
CDR3nt: TGTGCCAGCAGCAAGGGCAGAGCCAAAAACATTCAGTACTTC
CDR3aa: CASSKGRAKNIQYF